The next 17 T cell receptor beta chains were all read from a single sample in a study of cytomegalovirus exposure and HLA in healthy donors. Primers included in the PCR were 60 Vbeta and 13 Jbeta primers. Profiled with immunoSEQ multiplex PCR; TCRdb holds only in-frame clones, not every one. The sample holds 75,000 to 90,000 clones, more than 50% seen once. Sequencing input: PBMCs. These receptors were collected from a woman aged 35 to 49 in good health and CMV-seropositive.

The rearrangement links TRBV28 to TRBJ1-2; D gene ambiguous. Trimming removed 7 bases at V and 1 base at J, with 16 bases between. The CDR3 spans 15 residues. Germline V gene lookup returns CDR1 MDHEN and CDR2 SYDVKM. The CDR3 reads CASKGPDFYNYGYTF. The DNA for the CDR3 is TGTGCCAGCAAGGGCCCGGACTTCTATAACTATGGCTACACCTTC.

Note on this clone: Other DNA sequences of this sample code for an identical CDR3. CDR3 bases: TGTGCCAGCAGTTCTCTACCGTCTAGCGGGACTGTGTACGAGCAGTACTTC. Translated, it gives CASSSLPSSGTVYEQYF. The rearrangement links TRBV28 to TRBJ2-7, with 9 bases that match TRBD2. Germline CDR1 reads MDHEN; CDR2 reads SYDVKM. CDR3 length: 17 amino acids. Losses at the gene ends were 4 bases for V and 4 bases for J; bases not matched to a gene: 14. The variable domain in full, with the rest retrieved from reference TRBV28 and TRBJ2-7, is DVKVTQSSRYLVKRTGEKVFLECVQDMDHENMFWYRQDPGLGLRLIYFSYDVKMKEKGDIPEGYSVSREKKERFSLILESASTNQTSMYLCASSSLPSSGTVYEQYFGPGTRLTVT.

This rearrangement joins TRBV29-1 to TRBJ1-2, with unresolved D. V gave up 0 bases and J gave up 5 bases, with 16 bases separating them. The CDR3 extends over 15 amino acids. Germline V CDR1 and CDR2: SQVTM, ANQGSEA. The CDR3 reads CSVEDPSNYQYGYTF. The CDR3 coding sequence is TGCAGCGTTGAAGATCCCTCGAACTATCAATATGGCTACACCTTC.

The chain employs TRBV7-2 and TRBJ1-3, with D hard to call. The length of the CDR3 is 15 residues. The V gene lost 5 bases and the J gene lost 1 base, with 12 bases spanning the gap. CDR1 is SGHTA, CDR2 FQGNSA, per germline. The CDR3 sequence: CASSPGRSSGNTIYF. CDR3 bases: TGTGCCAGCAGCCCCGGCAGGTCGTCTGGAAACACCATATATTTT.

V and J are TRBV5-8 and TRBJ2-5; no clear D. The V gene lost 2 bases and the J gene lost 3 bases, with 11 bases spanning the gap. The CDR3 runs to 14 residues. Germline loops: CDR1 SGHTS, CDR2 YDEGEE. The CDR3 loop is CASSFWQMKETQYF. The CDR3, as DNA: TGTGCCAGCAGCTTCTGGCAGATGAAAGAGACCCAGTACTTC.

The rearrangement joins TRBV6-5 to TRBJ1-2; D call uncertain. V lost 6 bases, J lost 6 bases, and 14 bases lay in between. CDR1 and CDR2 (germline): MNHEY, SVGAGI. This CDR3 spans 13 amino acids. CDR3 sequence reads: CASSSLPGNGYTF. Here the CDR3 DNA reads TGTGCCAGCAGCTCGTTACCAGGAAATGGCTACACCTTC.

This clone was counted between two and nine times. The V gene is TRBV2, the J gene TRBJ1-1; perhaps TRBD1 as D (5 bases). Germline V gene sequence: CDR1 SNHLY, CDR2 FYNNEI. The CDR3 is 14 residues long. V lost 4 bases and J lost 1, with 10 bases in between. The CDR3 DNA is TGTGCCAGCAGTGGATCCCAGGGGAACACTGAAGCTTTCTTT. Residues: CASSGSQGNTEAFF.

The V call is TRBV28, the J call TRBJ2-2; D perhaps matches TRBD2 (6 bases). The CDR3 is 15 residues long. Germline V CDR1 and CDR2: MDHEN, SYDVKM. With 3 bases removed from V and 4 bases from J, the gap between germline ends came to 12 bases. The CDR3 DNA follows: TGTGCCAGCAGTTTCTCGGGGGTGGGCACCGGGGAGCTGTTTTTT. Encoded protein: CASSFSGVGTGELFF. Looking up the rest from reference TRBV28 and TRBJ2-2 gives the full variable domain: DVKVTQSSRYLVKRTGEKVFLECVQDMDHENMFWYRQDPGLGLRLIYFSYDVKMKEKGDIPEGYSVSREKKERFSLILESASTNQTSMYLCASSFSGVGTGELFFGEGSRLTVL.

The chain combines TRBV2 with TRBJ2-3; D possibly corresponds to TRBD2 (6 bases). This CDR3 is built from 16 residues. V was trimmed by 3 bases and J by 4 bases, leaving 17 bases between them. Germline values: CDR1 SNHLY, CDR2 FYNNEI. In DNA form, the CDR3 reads TGTGCCAGCAGTGATCGGGGGATTGCTTGGGCAGATACGCAGTATTTT. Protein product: CASSDRGIAWADTQYF.

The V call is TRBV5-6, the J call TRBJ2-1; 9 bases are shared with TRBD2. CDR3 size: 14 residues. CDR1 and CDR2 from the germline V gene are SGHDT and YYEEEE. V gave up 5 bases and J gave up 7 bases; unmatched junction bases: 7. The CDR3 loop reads CASSSGLALNEQFF. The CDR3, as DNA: TGTGCCAGCAGTTCGGGACTAGCCTTAAATGAGCAGTTCTTC.

The CDR3 loop reads CASSDSGTGVRNYGYTF. For the CDR3, the DNA is TGTGCCAGCAGTGATAGCGGGACAGGGGTACGAAACTATGGCTACACCTTC. The chain recombines TRBV6-1 with TRBJ1-2; TRBD1 matches 10 bases. The V segment lost 3 bases and the J segment 2 bases; nucleotides outside the gene matches: 9. The CDR3 sequence is 17 residues long. Germline V gene data show CDR1 as MNHNS and CDR2 as SASEGT.

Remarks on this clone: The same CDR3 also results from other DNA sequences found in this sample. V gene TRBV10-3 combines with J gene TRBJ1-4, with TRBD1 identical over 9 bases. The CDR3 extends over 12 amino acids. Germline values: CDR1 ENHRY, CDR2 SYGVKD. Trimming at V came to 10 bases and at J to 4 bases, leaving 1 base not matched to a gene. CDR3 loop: CATGQGNEKLFF. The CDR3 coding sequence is TGTGCCACGGGACAGGGTAATGAAAAACTGTTTTTT.

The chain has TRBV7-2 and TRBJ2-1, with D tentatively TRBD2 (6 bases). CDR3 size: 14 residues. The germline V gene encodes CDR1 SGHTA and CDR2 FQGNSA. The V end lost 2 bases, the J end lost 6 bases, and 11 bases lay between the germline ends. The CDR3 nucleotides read TGTGCCAGCAGCTTAATGGGACTCGGCAATGAGCAGTTCTTC. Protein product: CASSLMGLGNEQFF.

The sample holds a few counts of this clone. CDR3 sequence reads: CASSLRVSGSPHEQYF. The CDR3 nucleotides are TGTGCCAGCAGTTTAAGAGTGTCGGGGTCCCCCCACGAGCAGTACTTC. This chain uses TRBV27 with TRBJ2-7, with a tentative D call TRBD2 (5 bases). The CDR3 is 16 amino acids. Trimming removed 2 bases from V and 5 bases from J, with 19 bases in between. The germline V gene has CDR1 MNHEY and CDR2 SMNVEV (reference sequence).

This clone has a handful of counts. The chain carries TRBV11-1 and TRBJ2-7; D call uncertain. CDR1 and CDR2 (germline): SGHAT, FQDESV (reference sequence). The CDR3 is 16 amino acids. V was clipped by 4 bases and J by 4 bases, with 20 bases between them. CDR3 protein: CASSSRPLAGIYEQYF. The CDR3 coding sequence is TGTGCCAGCAGCTCTCGCCCACTGGCAGGAATATACGAGCAGTACTTC.

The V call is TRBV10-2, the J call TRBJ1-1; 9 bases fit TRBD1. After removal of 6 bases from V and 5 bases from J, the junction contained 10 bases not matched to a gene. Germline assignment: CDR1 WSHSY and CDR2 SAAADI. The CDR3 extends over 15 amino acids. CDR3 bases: TGCGCCAGCAGGGGAACGGGACAGGGACGAACTGAAGCTTTCTTT. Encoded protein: CASRGTGQGRTEAFF.

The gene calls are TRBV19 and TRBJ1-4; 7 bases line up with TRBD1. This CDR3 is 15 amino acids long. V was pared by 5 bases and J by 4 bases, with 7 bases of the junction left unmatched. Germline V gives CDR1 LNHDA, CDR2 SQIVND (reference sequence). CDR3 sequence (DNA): TGTGCCAGTAGTCCCCGGGACAGCTTTAATGAAAAACTGTTTTTT. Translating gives CASSPRDSFNEKLFF.